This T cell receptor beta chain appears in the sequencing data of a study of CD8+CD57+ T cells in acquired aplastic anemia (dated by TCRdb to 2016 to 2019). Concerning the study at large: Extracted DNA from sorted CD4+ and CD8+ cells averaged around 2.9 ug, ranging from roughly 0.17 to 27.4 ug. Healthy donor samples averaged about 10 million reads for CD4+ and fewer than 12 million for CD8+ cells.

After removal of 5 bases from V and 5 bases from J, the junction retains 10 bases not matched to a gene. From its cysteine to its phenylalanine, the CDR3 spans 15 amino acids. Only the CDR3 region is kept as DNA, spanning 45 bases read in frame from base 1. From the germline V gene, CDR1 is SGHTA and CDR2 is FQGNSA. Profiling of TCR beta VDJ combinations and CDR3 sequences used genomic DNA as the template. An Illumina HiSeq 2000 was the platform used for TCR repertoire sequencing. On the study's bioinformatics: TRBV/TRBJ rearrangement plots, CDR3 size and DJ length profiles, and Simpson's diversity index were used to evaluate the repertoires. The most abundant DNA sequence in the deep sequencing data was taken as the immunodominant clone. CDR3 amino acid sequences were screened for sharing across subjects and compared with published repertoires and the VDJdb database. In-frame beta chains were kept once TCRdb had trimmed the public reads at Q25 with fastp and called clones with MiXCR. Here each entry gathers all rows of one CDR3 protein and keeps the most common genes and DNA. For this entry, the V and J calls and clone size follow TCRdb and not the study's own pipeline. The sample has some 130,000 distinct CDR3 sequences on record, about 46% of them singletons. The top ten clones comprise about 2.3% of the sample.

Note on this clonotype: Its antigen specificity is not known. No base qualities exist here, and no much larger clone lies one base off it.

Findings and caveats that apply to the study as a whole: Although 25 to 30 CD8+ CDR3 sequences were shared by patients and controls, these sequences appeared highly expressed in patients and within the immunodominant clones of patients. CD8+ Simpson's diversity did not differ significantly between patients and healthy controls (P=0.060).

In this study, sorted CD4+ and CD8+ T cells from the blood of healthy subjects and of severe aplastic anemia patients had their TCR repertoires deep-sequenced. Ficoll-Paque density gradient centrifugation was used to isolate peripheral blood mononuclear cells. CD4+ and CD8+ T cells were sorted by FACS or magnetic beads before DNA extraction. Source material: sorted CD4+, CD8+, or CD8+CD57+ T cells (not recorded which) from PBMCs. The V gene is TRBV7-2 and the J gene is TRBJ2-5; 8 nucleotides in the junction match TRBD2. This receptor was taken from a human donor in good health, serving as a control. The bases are TGTGCCAGCAGCGGCAATAGCGGGGCGGGCGAGACCCAGTACTTC. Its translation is CASSGNSGAGETQYF.